Listed below are T cell receptor beta chains from one sample, sequenced in a study of blood T cell repertoires in COVID-19. Here immunoSEQ multiplex PCR was the method, and the copy in TCRdb shows in-frame clones only, minus some. The sample records about 380,000 clones, roughly 90% being singletons. Source material: peripheral blood. These receptor sequences come from a middle-aged man with acute or convalescent COVID-19. CDR3s include the opening cysteine and the closing phenylalanine or tryptophan. D genes are given only for firm matches. Clone size is not always given. Where it is, it says once, few, many or a class for expanded clones.

j_call d_call clone_size v_call cdr3_nt cdr3_aa
TRBJ2-3 - - TRBV27 TGTGCCAGCCGACAGGACCTTAGCACAGATACGCAGTATTTT CASRQDLSTDTQYF
TRBJ2-2 TRBD2 few TRBV9 TGTGCCAGCAGCCTTACTAGCGGGAGAAACACCGGGGAGCTGTTTTTT CASSLTSGRNTGELFF
TRBJ2-2 - once TRBV9 TGTGCCAGCAGCGTAGTAGCCACCGGGGAGCTGTTTTTT CASSVVATGELFF
TRBJ2-7 - - TRBV5-1 TGCGCCAGCAGCTTGGCACGCCAGGGGATTAACGGGTACGGGTACGAGCAGTACTTC CASSLARQGINGYGYEQYF
TRBJ1-4 TRBD1 - TRBV7-9 TGTGCCAGCAGCTCACTTGGACAGGGGAGAGCAACTAATGAAAAACTGTTTTTT CASSSLGQGRATNEKLFF
TRBJ1-1 - - TRBV2 TGTGCCAGCAGTGAAGAAGCCCGCTCCGGGGAAGCTTTCTTT CASSEEARSGEAFF
TRBJ1-6 - once TRBV27 TGTGCCAGCACCTTGGGGAGAAATTCACCCCTCCACTTT CASTLGRNSPLHF
TRBJ2-2 - - TRBV29-1 TGCAGCGTTGCGTTGGTGGCAGACGGGGAGCTGTTTTTT CSVALVADGELFF
TRBJ2-2 - - TRBV18 TGTGCCAGCACGTCAGGGGTAGGCACCGGGGAGCTGTTTTTT CASTSGVGTGELFF
TRBJ1-5 TRBD1 - TRBV6-4 TGTGCCAGCAGTTCAGACAGGGGGCAGCCCCAGCATTTT CASSSDRGQPQHF
TRBJ1-4 - - TRBV23-1 TGCGCCAGCAGTCAATCCGGCGGGGCTTTGGAAAAACTGTTTTTT CASSQSGGALEKLFF
TRBJ1-2 - few TRBV6-5 TGTGCCAGCAGTTCATCTCCCCGGGGCTATGGCTACACCTTC CASSSSPRGYGYTF
TRBJ2-7 - - TRBV29-1 TGCAGCGTTGAACGCAGCGGGCAGGCTTACGAGCAGTACTTC CSVERSGQAYEQYF
TRBJ2-7 TRBD1 - TRBV5-1 TGCGCCAGCGGTCGGGGACAGAAACCCTACGAGCAGTACTTC CASGRGQKPYEQYF
TRBJ1-1 - - TRBV9 TGTGCCAGCAGCGTATTTTCCGGACAGTTGAACACTGAAGCTTTCTTT CASSVFSGQLNTEAFF
TRBJ1-1 - - TRBV28 TGTGCCAGCAGTTTATTAACTTTTGGAGGGATCTTT CASSLLTFGGIF
TRBJ1-1 - - TRBV9 TGTGCCAGCAGCGTAGGGTACTACACTGAAGCTTTCTTT CASSVGYYTEAFF
TRBJ2-5 - few TRBV5-8 TGTGCCAGCAGCTTGGAAGGGGAAGAGACCCAGTACTTC CASSLEGEETQYF
TRBJ1-5 TRBD1 few TRBV18 TGTGCCAGCTCACCCGGGACAGGGAATCAGCCCCAGCATTTT CASSPGTGNQPQHF
TRBJ1-4 - - TRBV5-1 TGCGCCAGCAGCGAGTTGGGGCGAGAAAAACTGTTTTTT CASSELGREKLFF
TRBJ1-1 TRBD1 - TRBV19 TGTGCCAGTAGTGTCCGGGACAGAAACACTGAAGCTTTCTTT CASSVRDRNTEAFF
TRBJ1-1 - - TRBV28 TGTGCCAGCAGTTTGAGGAACACTGAAGCTTTCTTT CASSLRNTEAFF
TRBJ1-1 - - TRBV6-2/TRBV6-3 TGTGCCAGCAGTTACCCGGACAATGAAGCTTTCTTT CASSYPDNEAFF
TRBJ1-3 - once TRBV6-5 TGTGCCAGCAGTTACTCGGAGGGGTATGGTGGAAACACCATATATTTT CASSYSEGYGGNTIYF
TRBJ1-2 TRBD1 - TRBV6-2/TRBV6-3 TGTGCCAGCAGTCCCCCGCCGGGACAGGGAGCCTATGGCTACACCTTC CASSPPPGQGAYGYTF
TRBJ1-4 - - TRBV27 TGTGCCAGCAGTTTAATAAGGGGGGGAAAAGAAAAACTGTTTTTT CASSLIRGGKEKLFF
TRBJ2-7 - - TRBV18 TGTGCCAGCTCACCACCGTCGGGACACTCCTACGAGCAGTACTTC CASSPPSGHSYEQYF
TRBJ1-1 - - TRBV4-2 TGTGCCAGCAGCCAAGATCAGAGGCAGCTGAACACTGAAGCTTTCTTT CASSQDQRQLNTEAFF
TRBJ1-5 - many TRBV28 TGTGCCAGCAGTTTACCCCCGGTGGTGGGGCCGCCCCAGCATTTT CASSLPPVVGPPQHF
TRBJ2-7 - - TRBV7-9 TGTGCCAGCAGCCAAACAGGTTACGAGCAGTACTTC CASSQTGYEQYF
TRBJ2-5 TRBD2 - TRBV3-1/TRBV3-2 TGTGCCAGCAGCCAAGGGACTAGCGGGAGGGGAGAGACCCAGTACTTC CASSQGTSGRGETQYF
TRBJ1-1 TRBD1 - TRBV4-1 TGCGCCAGCAGCCACAACCGGGACAGGGGGAACACTGAAGCTTTCTTT CASSHNRDRGNTEAFF
TRBJ2-7 TRBD2 - TRBV5-4 TGTGCCAGCAGCTACCTAGCGGGGGACCACTACGAGCAGTACTTC CASSYLAGDHYEQYF
TRBJ2-5 - few TRBV5-5 TGTGCCAGCAGCTTGGGGCCTTCCCAAGAGACCCAGTACTTC CASSLGPSQETQYF
TRBJ2-2 - - TRBV4-2 TGTGCCAGCAGCCGGAGGGGCGACACCGGGGAGCTGTTTTTT CASSRRGDTGELFF
TRBJ2-3 - - TRBV6-5 TGTGCCAGCATGAGGGTCGGAGCAGATACGCAGTATTTT CASMRVGADTQYF
TRBJ1-4 - - TRBV2 TGTGCCAGCAGTGACGGGATTGCAACTAATGAAAAACTGTTTTTT CASSDGIATNEKLFF
TRBJ1-4 - - TRBV27 TGTGCCAGCAGTGAACAGGGTGGCACTAATGAAAAACTGTTTTTT CASSEQGGTNEKLFF
TRBJ2-1 TRBD2 - TRBV28 TGTGCCAGCAGTCCCCCGGGAGGGGGCGGGAGGGATGAGCAGTTCTTC CASSPPGGGGRDEQFF
TRBJ2-5 TRBD2 - TRBV7-9 TGTGCCAGCATCGACTGGAGAACCGGGACTAGCCTAACCCAGTACTTC CASIDWRTGTSLTQYF